The rows below give T cell receptor beta chains drawn from one sample of a study of blood T cell repertoires in COVID-19. Clones were read by immunoSEQ multiplex PCR, and TCRdb kept only the in-frame ones, dropping some. The table lists 380,000 or so clones, over 75% of them singletons. Sequencing was carried out using PBMCs or T cells enriched from blood (not recorded which). The receptor source for this set is a young man who had recovered from COVID-19. The CDR3 runs from the conserved cysteine through the conserved F or W. The order of the fields is clone size, D gene, J gene, V gene, CDR3 DNA, CDR3 protein. A D gene is named only where the DNA matches it firmly. Size tells how often a clone was seen (once, few, many) or the class of an expanded clone, and some rows leave it out.

>NA|TRBD1|TRBJ1-5|TRBV9
TGTGCCAGCAGCGTAGGGGACAGGACTCAGCCCCAGCATTTT
CASSVGDRTQPQHF
>once|NA|TRBJ1-2|TRBV5-1
TGCGCCAGCAGCTTGGCAGGCTTTGGCTACACCTTC
CASSLAGFGYTF
>once|NA|TRBJ2-5|TRBV2
TGTGCCAGCAGTGGCAGGGCCAGGCGAGAGACCCAGTACTTC
CASSGRARRETQYF
>NA|NA|TRBJ2-3|TRBV18
TGTGCCAGCTCACCACCGATAAAACTAGATACGCAGTATTTT
CASSPPIKLDTQYF
>NA|TRBD1|TRBJ1-2|TRBV5-1
TGCGCCAGCAGCTATACAGGGGGCGAGGGCTATGGCTACACCTTC
CASSYTGGEGYGYTF
>NA|TRBD1|TRBJ1-1|TRBV6-5
TGTGCCAGCAGCTCGGACAGGTTTAAAGCTTTCTTT
CASSSDRFKAFF
>NA|NA|TRBJ1-1|TRBV30
TGTGCCTGGACTAGACGGGAGAACACTGAAGCTTTCTTT
CAWTRRENTEAFF
>once|NA|TRBJ1-4|TRBV30
TGTGCCTGGAGTGCGAGATTTAATGAAGAACTGTTTTTT
CAWSARFNEELFF
>few|NA|TRBJ1-1|TRBV12-3/TRBV12-4
TGTGCCAGCACTGAACGGGGAGGAAGAGCTTTCTTT
CASTERGGRAFF
>NA|TRBD1|TRBJ2-1|TRBV2
TGTGCCAGCAGTGTTCGGGACAGGGGTACCTACAATGAGCAGTTCTTC
CASSVRDRGTYNEQFF
>NA|TRBD1|TRBJ1-2|TRBV15
TGTGCCACCAGCATAGACAGGGTAGGGACTAGGGATGGCTACACCTTC
CATSIDRVGTRDGYTF
>NA|TRBD2|TRBJ2-3|TRBV9
TGTGCCAGCAGCGATCCGGGACTAGACTATACGCAGTATTTT
CASSDPGLDYTQYF
>NA|TRBD1|TRBJ2-2|TRBV30
TGTGCCTGGAGTGGAGACAGGGGCAACACCGGGGAGCTGTTTTTT
CAWSGDRGNTGELFF
>NA|TRBD2|TRBJ2-7|TRBV27
TGTGCCAGCAGTTTAGGGACTAGTCCCTGGGGCGAGCAGTACTTC
CASSLGTSPWGEQYF
>NA|TRBD2|TRBJ2-5|TRBV27
TGTGCCAGCAGTCCATCTAGCGGGGGGTCTGAGACCCAGTACTTC
CASSPSSGGSETQYF
>NA|TRBD2|TRBJ2-1|TRBV3-1/TRBV3-2
TGTGCCAGCAGCCAAACGGGACTATACAATGAGCAGTTCTTC
CASSQTGLYNEQFF
>few|TRBD1|TRBJ1-2|TRBV5-5
TGTGCCAGCAGCGGGGACAGGGTGCCTCACTATGGCTACACCTTC
CASSGDRVPHYGYTF
>NA|NA|TRBJ1-1|TRBV10-3
TGTGCCATCAGTGCGGGGGGTTGGACTGAAGCTTTCTTT
CAISAGGWTEAFF
>NA|NA|TRBJ1-6|TRBV30
TGTGCCTGGAACAGGGCTATGGATTCACCCCTCCACTTT
CAWNRAMDSPLHF
>few|NA|TRBJ1-2|TRBV19
TGTGCCAGTAGTATAATTTTGCTCCGCGGGGAGAATAACTATGGCTACACCTTC
CASSIILLRGENNYGYTF
>NA|TRBD1|TRBJ1-6|TRBV6-1
TGTGCCAGCAGTGGGGTCGAAGGGACAGGGAGTTCACCCCTCCACTTT
CASSGVEGTGSSPLHF
>NA|NA|TRBJ1-2|TRBV6-5
TGTGCCAGCAGTTACTCCAGGGGAGGGAATGTGCGCTACACCTTC
CASSYSRGGNVRYTF
>NA|TRBD1|TRBJ1-3|TRBV5-4
TGTGCCAGCAGCTTCCGACAGGGGAATCTTTGGGGATCGGGAAACACCATATATTTT
CASSFRQGNLWGSGNTIYF
>NA|NA|TRBJ1-2|TRBV6-5
TGTGCCAGCCACATTCCAGGGGTTGGCTACACCTTC
CASHIPGVGYTF
>NA|TRBD2|TRBJ2-2|TRBV4-2
TGTGCCAGCAGCCAAGGGCTAGCGGGGGTCTCAACCGGGGAGCTGTTTTTT
CASSQGLAGVSTGELFF
>NA|NA|TRBJ1-1|TRBV6-5
TGTGCCAGCAGTAGACTGGAGGGGCAGACTGAAGCTTTCTTT
CASSRLEGQTEAFF
>NA|NA|TRBJ2-1|TRBV7-9
TGTGCCAGCGGAGAGGGGGTCATGAATGAGCAGTTCTTC
CASGEGVMNEQFF
>NA|NA|TRBJ1-6|TRBV11-3
TGTGCCAGCAGCGCGGGACGGACAAATTCACCCCTCCACTTT
CASSAGRTNSPLHF
>NA|NA|TRBJ1-1|TRBV5-1
TGCGCCAGCAGCTTCCTCCAGGGGCCGAACACTGAAGCTTTCTTT
CASSFLQGPNTEAFF
>NA|TRBD1|TRBJ1-2|TRBV5-1
TGCGCCAGCAGACCGGGACAGGAGAACTATGGCTACACCTTC
CASRPGQENYGYTF
>NA|TRBD1|TRBJ1-1|TRBV29-1
TGCAGCGGAGGGGGGACAGCGAACACTGAAGCTTTCTTT
CSGGGTANTEAFF
>NA|NA|TRBJ1-1|TRBV19
TGTGCCAGTATGGCAGGACAGTACACTGAAGCTTTCTTT
CASMAGQYTEAFF
>few|NA|TRBJ1-2|TRBV29-1
TGCAGCGTTGAATGGGGCGACTATGGCTACACCTTC
CSVEWGDYGYTF
>NA|TRBD1|TRBJ1-5|TRBV5-1
TGCGCCATCTTAAAACCCCTCTACTTAGACAGGGTCGGACAGCCCCAGCATTTT
CAILKPLYLDRVGQPQHF
>once|TRBD1|TRBJ2-7|TRBV5-5
TGTGCCAGCAGCTCCGGACAGGGAGCGTACGAGCAGTACTTC
CASSSGQGAYEQYF
>NA|TRBD2|TRBJ2-3|TRBV10-1
TGCGCCAGCTCAGAGGCTAGCGGAGACACAGATACGCAGTATTTT
CASSEASGDTDTQYF
>NA|TRBD1|TRBJ1-2|TRBV27
TGTGCCAGCAGTTCGACAGGGGTATACTATGGCTACACCTTC
CASSSTGVYYGYTF
>NA|NA|TRBJ1-2|TRBV19
TGTGCCAGTAGCGACAGGCGGTATGGCTACACCTTC
CASSDRRYGYTF
>NA|NA|TRBJ1-4|TRBV6-5
TGTGCCAGCAGTACCAGCGCGACTAATGAAAAACTGTTTTTT
CASSTSATNEKLFF
>NA|NA|TRBJ1-1|TRBV19
TGTGCCAGTATTTCGCACACCCACACTGAAGCTTTCTTT
CASISHTHTEAFF
>NA|TRBD1|TRBJ1-2|TRBV18
TGTGCCAGCTCGTCGACAGGGAACTATGGCTACACCTTC
CASSSTGNYGYTF
>NA|TRBD2|TRBJ2-3|TRBV3-1/TRBV3-2
TGTGCCAGCAGCCAAGCCGGGACTAGCGCCTACACAGATACGCAGTATTTT
CASSQAGTSAYTDTQYF
>NA|TRBD1|TRBJ2-1|TRBV3-1/TRBV3-2
TGTGCCAGCAGCCAAGTGGTGGGACAGGGGTTTTACAATGAGCAGTTCTTC
CASSQVVGQGFYNEQFF
>NA|TRBD1|TRBJ2-1|TRBV5-1
TGCGCCAGCAGCTTGGGGGACAGGGAGAATGAGCAGTTCTTC
CASSLGDRENEQFF
>NA|NA|TRBJ1-5|TRBV4-1
TGCGCCAGCAGCCACCCCATGGGGGCTCAGCCCCAGCATTTT
CASSHPMGAQPQHF
>NA|NA|TRBJ2-7|TRBV7-9
TGTGCCAGCGGGGAGCACAACTACGAGCAGTACTTC
CASGEHNYEQYF
>NA|NA|TRBJ2-3|TRBV15
TGTGCCACCAGCAGAGAAGCTAGCGTTGGCACAGATACGCAGTATTTT
CATSREASVGTDTQYF
>NA|TRBD2|TRBJ2-1|TRBV2
TGTGCCAGCCCCGGACTAGCCGATGAGCAGTTCTTC
CASPGLADEQFF
>NA|TRBD1|TRBJ2-7|TRBV11-3
TGTGCCAGCAGCCTCCGCGGGACAGGTACTTACGAGCAGTACTTC
CASSLRGTGTYEQYF
>NA|NA|TRBJ2-1|TRBV7-2
TGTGCCAGCAGCTCCGCTTGGGCAGCGGCCTACAATGAGCAGTTCTTC
CASSSAWAAAYNEQFF
>NA|NA|TRBJ1-2|TRBV21-1
TGTGCCAGCAGCAAAGGCAGGGATGGCTACACCTTC
CASSKGRDGYTF